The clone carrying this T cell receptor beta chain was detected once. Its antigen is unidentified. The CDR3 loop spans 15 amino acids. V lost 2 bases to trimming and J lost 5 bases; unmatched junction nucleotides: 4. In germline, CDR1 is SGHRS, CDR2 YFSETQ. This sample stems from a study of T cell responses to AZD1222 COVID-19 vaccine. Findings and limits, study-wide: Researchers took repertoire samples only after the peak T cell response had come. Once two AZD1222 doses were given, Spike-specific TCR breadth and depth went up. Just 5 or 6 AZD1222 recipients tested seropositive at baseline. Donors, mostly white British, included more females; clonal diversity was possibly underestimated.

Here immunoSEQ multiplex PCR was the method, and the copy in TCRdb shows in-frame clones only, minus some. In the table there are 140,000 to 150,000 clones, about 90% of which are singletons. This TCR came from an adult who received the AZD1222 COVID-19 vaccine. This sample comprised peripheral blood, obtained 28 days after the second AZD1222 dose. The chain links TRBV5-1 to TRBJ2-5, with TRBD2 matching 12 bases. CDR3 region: CASSLWTSGEETQYF. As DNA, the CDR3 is TGCGCCAGCAGCTTATGGACTAGCGGGGAGGAGACCCAGTACTTC. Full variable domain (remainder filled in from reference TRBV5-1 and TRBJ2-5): KAGVTQTPRYLIKTRGQQVTLSCSPISGHRSVSWYQQTPGQGLQFLFEYFSETQRNKGNFPGRFSGRQFSNSRSEMNVSTLELGDSALYLCASSLWTSGEETQYFGPGTRLLVL.